These 14 T cell receptor beta chains share one sample of origin, sequenced in a study of post-analysis software for immune sequencing data. Each TCR beta cDNA library carried unique molecular identifiers. From the PCR reads, TCRdb called clonotypes with MiXCR, one entry per CDR3 protein. The sample has roughly 700,000 distinct CDR3 sequences; roughly 27% are singletons. Study results and limitations: Elevated frequency relative to controls characterized four or five TRBV segments in patients, TRBV5-6, TRBV5-1 and TRBV20-1 among them.

The antigens these receptors bind are not known. Sequenced material: blood. The source is a girl aged 5 to 17 with multiple sclerosis.

The chain uses TRBV20-1 and TRBJ1-4; D is ambiguous. V lost 3 bases, J lost 4 bases, and 12 bases lay in between. CDR1 is DFQATT and CDR2 is SNEGSKA in the germline V gene (reference sequence). There are 14 residues in the CDR3. DNA of the CDR3: TGCAGTGCTAGGGAGGGAGGGTTTAATGAAAAACTGTTTTTT. Amino acids: CSAREGGFNEKLFF.

This clonotype was observed a few times. V and J are TRBV7-2 and TRBJ2-5, with a weak D call TRBD1 (6 bases). Germline V lookup: CDR1 SGHTA, CDR2 FQGNSA. V was pared by 7 bases and J by 0 bases, with 12 bases between. The CDR3 runs to 14 residues. CDR3 nucleotide sequence: TGTGCCAGCACTCTCTACAGGGACCAAGAGACCCAGTACTTC. It encodes CASTLYRDQETQYF.

This clonotype showed up just a few times. J is TRBJ2-5 and V is TRBV6-9, with D possibly TRBD2 on 6 matching bases. Germline V gene data show CDR1 as MNHGY and CDR2 as SVAAGI. Trimming left V 6 bases short and J 3 bases short, with 20 bases between. The CDR3 length is 16 residues. The CDR3 DNA sequence: TGTGCCAGCAGCTTGCGCGAAAAACGGGGGAAAGAGACCCAGTACTTC. Its protein is CASSLREKRGKETQYF.

This clonotype was seen more than once but under ten times. The J gene is TRBJ1-6, the V gene TRBV6-5; D is unresolved. The germline V and J ends were trimmed by 0 bases and 9 bases, with 6 bases remaining between them. This CDR3 region has 13 residues. Germline lookup yields CDR1 MNHEY and CDR2 SVGAGI. Here the CDR3 DNA reads TGTGCCAGCAGTTACTCGAGCGGTTCACCCCTCCACTTT. Amino acid sequence: CASSYSSGSPLHF.

The chain couples TRBV5-1 to TRBJ2-2; no clear D gene. In germline, CDR1 is SGHRS, CDR2 YFSETQ. The CDR3 runs 12 residues. The germline V and J ends were trimmed by 4 bases and 9 bases, with 10 bases remaining between them. The DNA of the CDR3 is TGCGCCAGCAGCCTCTCCCCCAGGGAGCTGTTTTTT. Protein product: CASSLSPRELFF. The full variable domain, in which reference TRBV5-1 and TRBJ2-2 provide the parts outside the CDR3, is KAGVTQTPRYLIKTRGQQVTLSCSPISGHRSVSWYQQTPGQGLQFLFEYFSETQRNKGNFPGRFSGRQFSNSRSEMNVSTLELGDSALYLCASSLSPRELFFGEGSRLTVL.

V gene TRBV6-6 combines with J gene TRBJ2-3; no firm D call. V shed 8 bases and J shed 2 bases, with 5 bases lying between them. This CDR3 has 11 residues. The V gene's germline CDR1 is MNHNY and CDR2 SVGAGI (reference sequence). The CDR3 DNA reads TGTGCCAGCGTTTACACAGATACGCAGTATTTT. Translated: CASVYTDTQYF.

This clonotype was recorded a few times. The rearrangement joins TRBV9 to TRBJ2-3; D uncertain. V was pared by 2 bases and J by 0 bases, with 16 bases between. Germline V gives CDR1 SGDLS, CDR2 YYNGEE. This CDR3 is built from 17 residues. As DNA, the CDR3 is TGTGCCAGCAGCGTTCGACCGGGCAGAGGTAGCACAGATACGCAGTATTTT. Protein sequence: CASSVRPGRGSTDTQYF.

This clonotype came up a few times. The V gene is TRBV20-1, the J gene TRBJ2-7, with 13 bases aligning to TRBD2. V was clipped by 4 bases and J by 4 bases; unmatched bases: 7. CDR3 size: 15 residues. From germline, CDR1 is DFQATT and CDR2 SNEGSKA (reference sequence). The CDR3 bases are TGCAGTGCTATGAGGGGGACTAGCGGGGAGTACGAGCAGTACTTC. Protein product: CSAMRGTSGEYEQYF.

This rearrangement joins TRBV9 to TRBJ1-4; D is perhaps TRBD1 (5 bases). The CDR3 has 17 residues. Deletions cut 0 bases from V and 0 bases from J, with 12 bases between. CDR1 is SGDLS, CDR2 YYNGEE, per germline. CDR3 nucleotide sequence: TGTGCCAGCAGCGTAGGGGCCAGGGCGGCAACTAATGAAAAACTGTTTTTT. It encodes CASSVGARAATNEKLFF.

This clonotype was seen repeatedly, ten times or more. The gene calls are TRBV7-9 and TRBJ2-7; 8 bases are a match to TRBD2. J was trimmed by 4 bases and V by 8 bases; bases with no gene match: 7. Germline loops: CDR1 SEHNR, CDR2 FQNEAQ (reference sequence). The CDR3 is 13 amino acids. The CDR3 DNA is TGTGCCAGCGTTAAAAGCGGGAGTTACGAGCAGTACTTC. Protein product: CASVKSGSYEQYF.

The chain combines TRBV5-1 with TRBJ2-5; TRBD1 aligns across 7 bases. The J call may be faulty, since TRBJ2-7 better matches the DNA end. There are 14 residues in the CDR3. Germline V gives CDR1 SGHRS, CDR2 YFSETQ. In DNA form, the CDR3 reads TGCGCCAGCAGCCGCGGTCAGGGGGACCACGAGCAGTACTTC. Encoded protein: CASSRGQGDHEQYF.

The chain combines TRBV12-3 or TRBV12-4 with TRBJ2-7; D may be TRBD1 (5 bases). The ends were cut back, 7 bases at V and 0 bases at J, with 10 bases in the middle. This CDR3 is built from 13 residues. CDR3 DNA sequence: TGTGCCAGCACCCGCGACAGCTCCTACGAGCAGTACTTC. Translating it yields CASTRDSSYEQYF.

Many counts were recorded for this clonotype. The J gene is TRBJ2-5, the V gene TRBV20-1; 7 bases agree with TRBD2. Germline lookup yields CDR1 DFQATT and CDR2 SNEGSKA (reference sequence). With 4 bases clipped from V and 4 bases from J, the junction kept 6 bases outside the gene matches. The CDR3 has 13 amino acids. The CDR3 loop reads CSATPGGGETQYF. CDR3 coding DNA: TGCAGTGCTACCCCGGGGGGAGGAGAGACCCAGTACTTC.

This clonotype was counted at least ten times. The gene calls are TRBV7-2 and TRBJ2-1, with 9 bases fitting TRBD2. The CDR3 has 17 residues. After removal of 0 bases from V and 4 bases from J, the junction contained 7 bases not matched to a gene. Germline CDR1 reads SGHTA; CDR2 reads FQGNSA. CDR3 sequence: CASSLAGGAGGYNEQFF. CDR3 sequence (DNA): TGTGCCAGCAGCTTAGCGGGGGGAGCGGGAGGATACAATGAGCAGTTCTTC.